Sequencing of this T cell receptor (beta chain) was carried out in a study of technical replicates of blood from several donors. The assay was immunoSEQ multiplex PCR, and TCRdb's table has in-frame clones only and misses some. The data contain more than 90,000 clones, 90% to 95% of them seen just once; the ten biggest clones take up almost 0.35%. Trimming took 8 bases from V and 0 from J; bases not matched to a gene: 4. Germline values: CDR1 MNHNY, CDR2 SVGAGI (reference sequence). This CDR3 region has 14 residues. Sequenced sample: T cells isolated from PBMCs. The V and J genes are TRBV6-6 and TRBJ2-3; 8 nucleotides line up with TRBD2. This TCR came from a human donor in good health. The CDR3 coding sequence is TGTGCCAGCTTAAGGACTAGCAGCACAGATACGCAGTATTTT. It specifies CASLRTSSTDTQYF.